This entry is about one T cell receptor beta chain. Its antigen is currently unknown. This could be a read error, since a much larger clone is one nucleotide away. The same CDR3 arises from other DNA sequences in this sample as well. Germline CDR1 is KGHSH and CDR2 is LQKENI. The CDR3 contains 13 residues. Trimming at V came to 2 bases and at J to 2 bases, leaving 0 bases not matched to a gene. The source of the sample is a study of shared clonotypes between healthy human individuals. Study as a whole: Three plates each covered CD4 naive and memory; CD8 naive two, CD8 memory one. Study-wide findings and caveats: Sorted-subset sequencing was shown by rarefaction to be incomplete despite large depth. Across subsets, estimated richness was generally greater for naive than for memory populations.

Assay: immunoSEQ multiplex PCR; the TCRdb copy retains only in-frame clones and omits some. This sample has around 990,000 clones; roughly 77% occur once, and the top ten carry about 0.94%. Input material: memory CD4+ T cells from PBMCs. Regarding subset: CD45RA-negative fraction. The TCR comes from a man between 18 and 29 years old in good health. Some clones in this sample may be carry-over from other donors' samples. The gene calls are TRBV18 and TRBJ2-7, with TRBD1 matching over 7 bases. The CDR3 loop is CASSPGTAYEQYF. The CDR3, as DNA: TGTGCCAGCTCACCAGGGACAGCCTACGAGCAGTACTTC. Together with reference TRBV18 and TRBJ2-7, the CDR3 gives the full variable domain: NAGVMQNPRHLVRRRGQEARLRCSPMKGHSHVYWYRQLPEEGLKFMVYLQKENIIDESGMPKERFSAEFPKEGPSILRIQQVVRGDSAAYFCASSPGTAYEQYFGPGTRLTVT.